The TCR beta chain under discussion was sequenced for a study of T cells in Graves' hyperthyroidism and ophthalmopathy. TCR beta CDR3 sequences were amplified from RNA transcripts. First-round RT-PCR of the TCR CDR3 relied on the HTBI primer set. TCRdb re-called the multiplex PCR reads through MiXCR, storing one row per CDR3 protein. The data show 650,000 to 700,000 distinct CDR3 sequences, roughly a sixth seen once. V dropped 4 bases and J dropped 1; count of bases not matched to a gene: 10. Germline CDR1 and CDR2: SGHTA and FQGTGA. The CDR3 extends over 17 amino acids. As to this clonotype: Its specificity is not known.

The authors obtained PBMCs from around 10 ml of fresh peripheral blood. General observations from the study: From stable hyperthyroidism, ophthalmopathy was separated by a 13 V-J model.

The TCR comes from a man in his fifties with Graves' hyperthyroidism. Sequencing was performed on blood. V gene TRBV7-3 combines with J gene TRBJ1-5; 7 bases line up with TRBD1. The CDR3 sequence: CASSCVRGRVSNQPQHF. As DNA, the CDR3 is TGTGCCAGCAGCTGTGTGAGGGGGCGGGTGAGCAATCAGCCCCAGCATTTT.